This record looks at one TCR beta chain sequence and its context. The germline gene is not matched at one end of the junction; a read error may be the cause. Per germline, CDR1 SEHNR and CDR2 FQNEAQ (reference sequence). The CDR3 runs to 14 residues. This record comes from a study of T cells in Graves' hyperthyroidism and ophthalmopathy. The CDR3 regions of TCR beta were amplified from RNA transcripts. The TCR CDR3 was amplified in a first-round RT-PCR using the HTBI primer set. MiXCR was run by TCRdb on the multiplex PCR reads, yielding one entry per CDR3 protein. The sample carries hundreds of thousands of distinct CDR3 sequences, around 46% recorded once.

The chain recombines TRBV7-9 with TRBJ2-7, with D possibly matching TRBD1 (6 bases). The sample comprised peripheral blood or thyroid tissue (not recorded which). This sequence was found in a woman aged 18-29 years with Graves' hyperthyroidism. CDR3 sequence: CASSLRQASHEQYF. The CDR3 nucleotides read TGTGCCAGCAGCTTGCGACAGGCCTCCCACGAGCAGTACTTC.